This T cell receptor (beta chain) was captured in a study of blood T cell repertoires in COVID-19. As for the study in general: Spain, Italy and the United States supplied samples that represented acute and convalescent COVID-19. Nucleic acid was either cDNA or gDNA, and it came from T cells, B-cell-depleted T cells, or PBMCs.

CDR3 length equals 13 residues. The V gene lost 5 bases and the J gene lost 13 bases, with 15 bases spanning the gap. Germline V CDR1 and CDR2: KGHSH, LQKENI. In the original processing: Estimation of nucleated cell counts was performed using reference gene primer amplification. TCRdb's table, derived via immunoSEQ multiplex PCR, lists solely in-frame clones and lacks some. That table furnishes V, J and clone size, whereas the DNA furnished D and trimming. The sample yields fewer than 150,000 clones, less than 85% seen once. This chain connects TRBV18 to TRBJ1-6; weak D call: TRBD1 (6 bases). The receptor was isolated from a human donor with acute or convalescent COVID-19. The donor label of this sample is uncertain. Sample: peripheral blood. Here the CDR3 DNA reads TGTGCCAGCTCAACTAACAGGGTTAATCCCCTCCACTTT. Translation gives CASSTNRVNPLHF.